Listed below are T cell receptor beta chains from one sample, sequenced in a study of blood T cell repertoires in COVID-19. Sequencing used immunoSEQ multiplex PCR; TCRdb keeps in-frame clones, though not all of them. The data hold 200,000 to 250,000 clones, with 87% observed a single time. Sequenced: PBMCs or T cells enriched from blood (not recorded which). These TCRs come from a man between 18 and 35 years old with acute COVID-19. CDR3s include the opening cysteine and the closing phenylalanine or tryptophan. Fields, in order: V gene, J gene, CDR3 protein.

>TRBV4-2|TRBJ2-1
CASSQEASSVYEQFF
>TRBV30|TRBJ1-3
CAKQQVSGNTIYF
>TRBV27|TRBJ1-2
CASREGASYGYTF
>TRBV29-1|TRBJ2-1
CSVEISGHYNEQFF
>TRBV28|TRBJ2-7
CASSPSDRVGYEQYF
>TRBV9|TRBJ2-3
CASSVIGGSADTQYF
>TRBV2|TRBJ1-2
CASTGQGNYGYTF
>TRBV6-2/TRBV6-3|TRBJ2-2
CASSYSSKQLSHGELFF
>TRBV3-1/TRBV3-2|TRBJ1-4
CASSASELTWEKLFF
>TRBV30|TRBJ2-5
CAWTGTSSQETQYF
>TRBV18|TRBJ2-3
CASSPAGDIDTQYF
>TRBV10-2|TRBJ2-1
CASTLTSSSYNEQFF
>TRBV30|TRBJ1-4
CAWSVGEKLFF
>TRBV27|TRBJ2-4
CASSFGGGKNIQYF
>TRBV7-2|TRBJ1-1
CASSSVQGQGAGAFF
>TRBV6-5|TRBJ2-7
CASSSSGTGSEQYF
>TRBV5-4|TRBJ1-1
CASSSDLGHATEAFF
>TRBV30|TRBJ1-1
CAWSVARSTEAFF
>TRBV7-2|TRBJ2-1
CASSFSGSSYNEQFF
>TRBV2|TRBJ2-5
CASSESSLIGETQYF
>TRBV4-2|TRBJ2-7
CASSQDMGALHLSYEQYF
>TRBV7-2|TRBJ1-2
CASSPTRRGSGYTF
>TRBV7-2|TRBJ2-1
CASSPLRTRLHNEQFF
>TRBV5-1|TRBJ2-1
CASSSSGRVRYNEQFF
>TRBV3-1/TRBV3-2|TRBJ2-1
CASSQEGQRGGEQFF
>TRBV29-1|TRBJ2-1
CSVKVGYEQFF
>TRBV19|TRBJ1-2
CASISGGAVAYGYTF